One sample yielded the 12 T cell receptor beta chains listed below, sequenced in a study of blood T cells in healthy people across ages (dated by TCRdb to between 2014 and 2017). Preparation of the library involved 5' RACE. Sequencing relied on an Illumina HiSeq 2500. A second PCR of roughly 6 to 11 cycles was run with a J-beta primer mix and a sample-barcoded 5' primer. Starting from the raw public reads, TCRdb applied fastp trimming at Q25, assembled clones with MiXCR and retained in-frame beta chains. Rows merge per CDR3 protein into single entries with the most common DNA and genes. Counted in this sample were over a million distinct CDR3 sequences; around 59% of them appeared once. The top ten hold 5% to 7% of the sample. Material for sequencing was blood. These receptors originate from a man younger than 35 in good health.

The chain couples TRBV11-2 to TRBJ2-1, with 8 bases fitting TRBD2. Germline-derived CDR1 and CDR2 are SGHAT and FQNNGV. V lost 6 bases, J lost 2 bases, and 9 bases stayed unmatched. The CDR3 is 16 amino acids. CDR3: CASSRGGSGAYNEQFF. The CDR3 nucleotides are TGTGCCAGCAGTCGGGGGGGAAGCGGGGCCTACAATGAGCAGTTCTTC.

This sequence joins TRBV11-2 and TRBJ2-7; D is ambiguous. Between the trimmed V and J ends, which lost 5 bases and 0 bases, there was a span of 17 bases. In germline, CDR1 is SGHAT, CDR2 FQNNGV. The CDR3 totals 16 residues. The CDR3 here is CASSPVGTRSSYEQYF. The CDR3, as DNA: TGTGCCAGCAGCCCTGTGGGAACCCGGAGCTCCTACGAGCAGTACTTC.

The chain links TRBV20-1 to TRBJ2-4, with D possibly matching TRBD2 (5 bases). The CDR3 is made up of 13 amino acids. Trimming pared 8 bases from V and 5 bases from J, leaving 16 bases between. The germline V gene encodes CDR1 DFQATT and CDR2 SNEGSKA (reference sequence). DNA of the CDR3: TGCAGTTCTAAGAGGGTCGGGGAAAACATTCAGTACTTC. This gives the protein CSSKRVGENIQYF.

In its sample, this clonotype was seen once. The V call is TRBV10-3, the J call TRBJ2-1; TRBD2 might be the D (6 bases). With 7 bases removed from V and 10 bases from J, the gap between germline ends came to 20 bases. CDR3 length: 14 amino acids. Germline V CDR1 and CDR2: ENHRY, SYGVKD. The CDR3 region has the DNA TGTGCCATCATGGAACCCCTAGCGTGGAAGGAGCAGTTCTTC. This gives the protein CAIMEPLAWKEQFF.

This chain joins TRBV5-1 and TRBJ2-3; D is tentatively TRBD1 or TRBD2 (6 bases each). CDR1 is SGHRS, CDR2 YFSETQ, per germline. V gave up 4 bases and J gave up 5 bases, with 17 bases separating them. This CDR3 is 15 amino acids long. This chain's CDR3 is CASSQLGGGGDTQYF. CDR3 coding DNA: TGCGCCAGCAGCCAACTGGGCGGAGGGGGAGATACGCAGTATTTT.

The V gene is TRBV20-1, the J gene TRBJ1-4, with 10 bases that match TRBD1. The germline V gene has CDR1 DFQATT and CDR2 SNEGSKA (reference sequence). V shed 0 bases and J 6 bases; nucleotides not matched to a gene: 7. The CDR3 runs 16 residues. The CDR3 region is CSARDPSGTGDEKLFF. CDR3 coding DNA: TGCAGTGCTAGAGACCCCTCCGGGACAGGGGATGAAAAACTGTTTTTT.

The chain joins TRBV19 to TRBJ2-7; 10 bases line up with TRBD2. The CDR3 is 15 amino acids. The V gene end was trimmed by 3 bases and the J gene end by 3 bases; junction bases not matched to a gene: 5. The germline V gene encodes CDR1 LNHDA and CDR2 SQIVND (reference sequence). The CDR3 protein is CASSISAGGLYEQYF. The CDR3 coding sequence is TGTGCCAGTAGTATCTCAGCGGGGGGGCTCTACGAGCAGTACTTC.

This chain connects TRBV20-1 to TRBJ2-7; 11 nucleotides line up with TRBD2. V gave up 2 bases and J gave up 4 bases; unmatched junction bases: 22. The CDR3 runs 20 residues. Germline V lookup: CDR1 DFQATT, CDR2 SNEGSKA (reference sequence). CDR3 in DNA: TGCAGTGCTAGATTCTCAGGGACTAGCGGATCTAAACCCTGGAATTACGAGCAGTACTTC. Its protein is CSARFSGTSGSKPWNYEQYF.

The chain joins TRBV20-1 to TRBJ2-7; D might be TRBD1 (6 bases). V lost 1 base and J 3 bases, leaving 13 bases between the germline ends. This CDR3 is 14 amino acids long. CDR1 DFQATT and CDR2 SNEGSKA come from the germline V gene (reference sequence). The CDR3 reads CSARASLGGYEQYF. CDR3 sequence (DNA): TGCAGTGCTAGAGCTAGCCTAGGGGGCTACGAGCAGTACTTC.

This rearrangement joins TRBV4-1 to TRBJ1-1, with 7 positions matching TRBD1. Germline CDR1 is MGHRA and CDR2 is YSYEKL. The ends lost 4 bases at V and 3 bases at J; junction bases unmatched: 5. The CDR3 contains 14 residues. CDR3 residues: CASSRGQGDTEAFF. Here the CDR3 DNA reads TGCGCCAGCAGCCGCGGGCAGGGGGACACTGAAGCTTTCTTT.

The chain uses TRBV20-1 and TRBJ2-1; a weak D match, TRBD1 (5 bases). Germline V lookup: CDR1 DFQATT, CDR2 SNEGSKA (reference sequence). The CDR3 has 12 residues. Trimming pared 2 bases from V and 8 bases from J, leaving 10 bases between. The CDR3 loop reads CSARPLGDEQFF. The CDR3 DNA sequence: TGCAGTGCTAGACCTTTAGGGGATGAGCAGTTCTTC.

This clonotype showed up just a few times. The gene calls are TRBV6-2 or TRBV6-3 and TRBJ2-7; D tentatively fits TRBD1 or TRBD2 (5 bases each). V was pared by 7 bases and J by 3 bases, with 16 bases between. The germline V gene has CDR1 MNHEY and CDR2 SVGEGT. CDR3 size: 14 residues. CDR3 nucleotides: TGTGCCAGCAAGACAAGCGGACACCTCTACGAGCAGTACTTC. Its translation is CASKTSGHLYEQYF.